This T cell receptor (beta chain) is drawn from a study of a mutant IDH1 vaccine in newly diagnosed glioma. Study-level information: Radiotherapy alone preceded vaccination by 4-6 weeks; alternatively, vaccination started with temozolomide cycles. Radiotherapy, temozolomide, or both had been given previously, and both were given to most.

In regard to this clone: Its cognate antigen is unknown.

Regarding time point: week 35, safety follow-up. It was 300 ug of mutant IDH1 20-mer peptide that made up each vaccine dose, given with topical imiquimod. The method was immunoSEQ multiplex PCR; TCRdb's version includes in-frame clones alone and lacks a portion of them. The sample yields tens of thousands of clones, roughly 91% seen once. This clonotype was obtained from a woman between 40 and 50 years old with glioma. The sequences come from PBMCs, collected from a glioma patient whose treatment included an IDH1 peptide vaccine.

CDR3 loop: CASSLARNAQFF. The CDR3 DNA reads TGTGCCAGTAGCCTTGCTCGGAACGCGCAGTTCTTC. The chain recombines TRBV19 with TRBJ2-1; the D is unclear. V was shortened by 6 bases and J by 12 bases, with 15 bases between the two germline ends. CDR3 length: 12 residues. Per germline, CDR1 LNHDA and CDR2 SQIVND (reference sequence).